This entry features one T cell receptor (beta chain) sequence. This table comes from immunoSEQ multiplex PCR, and its TCRdb copy is limited to in-frame clones, with some not included. The sample shows a few hundred thousand clones, about 90% of them seen only once. The CDR3 totals 15 residues. CDR1 MGHRA and CDR2 YSYEKL come from the germline V gene. The V and J ends lost 5 bases and 0 bases respectively, with 13 bases between them. These data are taken from a study of Ad26.COV2.S vaccination and SARS-CoV-2 variants. The treatment was: approximately 18 received Ad26.COV2.S at low or high dose, single or two shots; roughly 5 received placebo; per-sample allocation not given. The study sampled participants on day 63 after the first vaccine or placebo injection. Boston provided a donor who was an adult aged 18-55 years. Built on an Ad26 vector, the vaccine expressed Wuhan-strain SARS-CoV-2 spike.

This TCR derives from a person between 18 and 60 years old who received the Ad26.COV2.S COVID-19 vaccine or a placebo. The sequencing here drew on peripheral blood, taken in a trial of Ad26.COV2.S vaccine versus placebo. The rearrangement uses TRBV4-1 and TRBJ1-1, with no clear D. Written as DNA, the CDR3 is TGCGCCAGCAGCTCCCTTAGATGGTTGAACACTGAAGCTTTCTTT. It is translated as CASSSLRWLNTEAFF.